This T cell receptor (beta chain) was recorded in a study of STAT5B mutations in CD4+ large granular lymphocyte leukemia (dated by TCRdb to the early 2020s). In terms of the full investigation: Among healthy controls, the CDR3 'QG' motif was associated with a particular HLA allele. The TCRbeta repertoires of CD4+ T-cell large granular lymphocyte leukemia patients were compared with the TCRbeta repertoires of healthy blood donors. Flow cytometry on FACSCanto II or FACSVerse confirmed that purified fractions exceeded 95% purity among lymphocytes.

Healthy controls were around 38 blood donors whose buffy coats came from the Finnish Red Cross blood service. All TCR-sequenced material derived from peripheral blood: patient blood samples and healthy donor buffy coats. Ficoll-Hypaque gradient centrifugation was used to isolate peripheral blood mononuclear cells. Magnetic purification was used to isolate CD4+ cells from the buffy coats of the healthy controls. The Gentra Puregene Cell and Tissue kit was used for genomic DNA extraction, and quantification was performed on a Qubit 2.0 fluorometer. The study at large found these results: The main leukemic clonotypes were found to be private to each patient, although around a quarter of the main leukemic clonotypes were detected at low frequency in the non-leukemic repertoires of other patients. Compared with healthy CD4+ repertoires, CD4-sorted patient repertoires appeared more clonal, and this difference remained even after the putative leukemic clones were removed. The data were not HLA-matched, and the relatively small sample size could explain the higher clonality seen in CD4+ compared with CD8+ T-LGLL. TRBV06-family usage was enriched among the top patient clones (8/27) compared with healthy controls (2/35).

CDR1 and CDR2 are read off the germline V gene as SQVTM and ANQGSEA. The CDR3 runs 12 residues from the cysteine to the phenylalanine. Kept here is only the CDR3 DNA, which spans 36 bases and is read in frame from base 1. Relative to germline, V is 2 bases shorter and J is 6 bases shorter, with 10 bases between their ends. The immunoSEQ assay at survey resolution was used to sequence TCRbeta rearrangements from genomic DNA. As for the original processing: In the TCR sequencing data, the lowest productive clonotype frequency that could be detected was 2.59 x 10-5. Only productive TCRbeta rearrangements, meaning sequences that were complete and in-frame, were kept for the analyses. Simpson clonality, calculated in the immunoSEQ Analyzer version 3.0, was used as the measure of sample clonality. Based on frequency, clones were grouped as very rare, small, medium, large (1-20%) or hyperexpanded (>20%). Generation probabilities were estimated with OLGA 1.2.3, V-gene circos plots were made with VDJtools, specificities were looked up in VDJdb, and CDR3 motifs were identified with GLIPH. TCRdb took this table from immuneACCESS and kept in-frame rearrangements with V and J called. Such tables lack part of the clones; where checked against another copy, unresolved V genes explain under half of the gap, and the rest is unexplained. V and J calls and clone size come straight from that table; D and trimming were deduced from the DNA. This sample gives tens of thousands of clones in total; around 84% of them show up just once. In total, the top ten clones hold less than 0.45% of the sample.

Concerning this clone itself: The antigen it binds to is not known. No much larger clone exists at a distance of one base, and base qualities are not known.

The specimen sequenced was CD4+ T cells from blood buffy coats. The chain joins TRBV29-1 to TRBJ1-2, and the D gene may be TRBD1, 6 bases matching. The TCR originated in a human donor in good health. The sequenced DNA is TGCAGCGTTGAATTAGGGGGGCATGGCTACACCTTC. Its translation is CSVELGGHGYTF.